Listed below are T cell receptor beta chains from one sample, sequenced in a study of blood T cell repertoires in COVID-19. The table came from immunoSEQ multiplex PCR; TCRdb's copy has only in-frame clones and leaves some out. Among tens of thousands of clones listed, roughly 87% were seen once. Material for sequencing was peripheral blood. These receptors were taken from a man aged 60 to 69 with acute or convalescent COVID-19. Both conserved end residues are part of each CDR3. The D gene is left open where the match is weak. Some rows mark clone size as missing; the rest say once, few, many or name a class of expanded clone.

D: TRBD1; size: few; V: TRBV2; J: TRBJ1-2; DNA: TGTGCCAGGATAACCACAGGGGTTTGGGGCTACACCTTC; CDR3: CARITTGVWGYTF
D: -; size: once; V: TRBV6-4; J: TRBJ1-1; DNA: TGTGCCAGCAGTGAAGGGGCATCCACTGAAGCTTTCTTT; CDR3: CASSEGASTEAFF
D: TRBD2; size: -; V: TRBV7-2; J: TRBJ2-7; DNA: TGTGCCAGCAGCTCCGGACTAGCCCACGAGCAGTACTTC; CDR3: CASSSGLAHEQYF
D: TRBD1; size: few; V: TRBV4-3; J: TRBJ1-3; DNA: TGCGCCAGCAGCCTATCCTGGACAGGGACTGGAAACACCATATATTTT; CDR3: CASSLSWTGTGNTIYF
D: TRBD2; size: -; V: TRBV3-1/TRBV3-2; J: TRBJ2-5; DNA: TGTGCCAGCAGCCCTAGCGGGGGGGACCCCCGAGAGACCCAGTACTTC; CDR3: CASSPSGGDPRETQYF
D: TRBD1; size: -; V: TRBV5-1; J: TRBJ2-1; DNA: TGCGCCAGCAGCTTTGACAGGGGCCAAAATGAGCAGTTCTTC; CDR3: CASSFDRGQNEQFF
D: TRBD2; size: -; V: TRBV7-2; J: TRBJ2-3; DNA: TGTGCCAGCAGCATGGGACTAGCGGGGGGAGATACGCAGTATTTT; CDR3: CASSMGLAGGDTQYF
D: -; size: once; V: TRBV6-6; J: TRBJ2-7; DNA: TGTGCCAGCAGCAAGCCGGGGACCTACGAGCAGTACTTC; CDR3: CASSKPGTYEQYF
D: -; size: -; V: TRBV20-1; J: TRBJ1-1; DNA: TGCAGTGCTAGTGGCGTTAACACTGAAGCTTTCTTT; CDR3: CSASGVNTEAFF
D: -; size: -; V: TRBV20-1; J: TRBJ1-4; DNA: TGCAGTGCTAGTGGCGGGGGCGCGACTAATGAAAAACTGTTTTTT; CDR3: CSASGGGATNEKLFF
D: -; size: -; V: TRBV30; J: TRBJ1-2; DNA: TGTGCCTGTACAGGGACTAACTATGGCTACACCTTC; CDR3: CACTGTNYGYTF
D: TRBD1; size: -; V: TRBV9; J: TRBJ1-2; DNA: TGTGCCAGCAGCGTAACAGGGGGGCTATACTATGGCTACACCTTC; CDR3: CASSVTGGLYYGYTF
D: TRBD1; size: -; V: TRBV30; J: TRBJ1-5; DNA: TGTGCCTGGACCCGGGACAGGGATGATCAGCCCCAGCATTTT; CDR3: CAWTRDRDDQPQHF
D: -; size: once; V: TRBV6-2/TRBV6-3; J: TRBJ1-5; DNA: TGTGCCAGCAGTTACGGAGGGATAGGTCAGCCCCAGCATTTT; CDR3: CASSYGGIGQPQHF
D: TRBD1; size: -; V: TRBV18; J: TRBJ2-7; DNA: TGTGCCAGCTCCGGGACAGGGTCCTACGAGCAGTACTTC; CDR3: CASSGTGSYEQYF
D: -; size: -; V: TRBV29-1; J: TRBJ2-6; DNA: TGCAGCGTTGAAGGGATAGTCCAGGGTGCCGGGGCCAACGTCCTGACTTTC; CDR3: CSVEGIVQGAGANVLTF
D: -; size: -; V: TRBV27; J: TRBJ2-7; DNA: TGTGCCAGCAGCTACAGGGACTCCTACGAGCAGTACTTC; CDR3: CASSYRDSYEQYF
D: TRBD2; size: -; V: TRBV11-1; J: TRBJ2-5; DNA: TGTGCCAGCAGCCCCAGGATGGGGAGGGCAGAGACCCAGTACTTC; CDR3: CASSPRMGRAETQYF
D: -; size: once; V: TRBV29-1; J: TRBJ1-2; DNA: TGCAGCGTTGAACCCGGTATCTATGGCTACACCTTC; CDR3: CSVEPGIYGYTF
D: TRBD2; size: few; V: TRBV10-1; J: TRBJ2-7; DNA: TGCGCCAGCAGTCCCCCCGATTGCAGACTAGCGGAATACGAGCAGTACTTC; CDR3: CASSPPDCRLAEYEQYF
D: TRBD1; size: few; V: TRBV6-5; J: TRBJ1-1; DNA: TGTGCCAGCAGTTACGATCACAGGGGGTACACTGAAGCTTTCTTT; CDR3: CASSYDHRGYTEAFF
D: -; size: -; V: TRBV19; J: TRBJ2-7; DNA: TGTGCCAGTAGTATAGGGGGCAGGGGTCGCCACGAGCAGTACTTC; CDR3: CASSIGGRGRHEQYF
D: TRBD2; size: -; V: TRBV6-5; J: TRBJ2-5; DNA: TGTGCCAGCAGTTACTCTAGGGGACTAGGGGGAGAGACCCAGTACTTC; CDR3: CASSYSRGLGGETQYF
D: -; size: -; V: TRBV5-1; J: TRBJ2-2; DNA: TGCGCCAGCAGCTTATTGGCAGGGAATGGCGGGGAGCTGTTTTTT; CDR3: CASSLLAGNGGELFF
D: -; size: -; V: TRBV5-1; J: TRBJ1-2; DNA: TGCGCCAGCAGCTTGGAAGGCAGGGTAATGGATGGCTACACCTTC; CDR3: CASSLEGRVMDGYTF
D: TRBD1; size: -; V: TRBV2; J: TRBJ2-1; DNA: TGTGCCAGCAGGGCTGACAGGGATCGCAATGAGCAGTTCTTC; CDR3: CASRADRDRNEQFF
D: -; size: -; V: TRBV19; J: TRBJ2-1; DNA: TGTGCCAGTATCAGGGGTGGCGGTTACAATGAGCAGTTCTTC; CDR3: CASIRGGGYNEQFF
D: -; size: -; V: TRBV6-2/TRBV6-3; J: TRBJ1-5; DNA: TGTGCCAGCAGTTATGCTGGACAGCCTAATCAGCCCCAGCATTTT; CDR3: CASSYAGQPNQPQHF
D: -; size: -; V: TRBV6-6; J: TRBJ1-6; DNA: TGTGCCAGCAGTGCCCGGGGGTCACCCCTCCACTTT; CDR3: CASSARGSPLHF
D: -; size: -; V: TRBV30; J: TRBJ1-2; DNA: TGTGCCTGGAGTTTGGGAGAGTATGGCTACACCTTC; CDR3: CAWSLGEYGYTF